This T cell receptor (beta chain) was sequenced during a study of cytomegalovirus exposure and HLA in healthy donors. The PCR had 60 Vbeta and 13 Jbeta primers. Data came from immunoSEQ multiplex PCR; TCRdb stores just in-frame clones and leaves some out. The sample lists some 140,000 clones; around 80% were seen once. General study results and limits: According to an earlier analysis, most TCR beta V segments yielded productive rearrangements about 87% or about 30% of the time.

The germline gives CDR1 MNHNS, CDR2 SASEGT. The junction had 8 bases not matched to a gene; V was cut back by 8 bases and J by 6 bases. This CDR3 region has 15 residues. Concerning this clone itself: Its antigen is not known.

This clonotype was sampled from a woman aged 40 to 50 in good health and CMV-seronegative. V is TRBV6-1 and J is TRBJ2-5; TRBD2 agrees at 14 bases. Sample: PBMCs. CDR3 in amino acids: CASGWTSGGIKTQYF. In nucleotides, the CDR3 is TGTGCCAGCGGATGGACTAGCGGGGGGATAAAGACCCAGTACTTC.